The source of this T cell receptor beta chain is a study of glioma-infiltrating T cells. The study's findings and limits: Above-expected tissue-blood divergence occurred in all gliomas, most in low-grade ones.

Using RNA template, CDR3s of TCR alpha and beta were amplified with iRepertoire arm-PCR. One entry per CDR3 protein, called by TCRdb with MiXCR from the multiplex PCR reads. The profile shows approximately 120,000 distinct CDR3 sequences, 20% to 25% of them singletons. This CDR3 is 14 amino acids long. The germline gives CDR1 SNHLY, CDR2 FYNNEI. The V end lost 4 bases, the J end lost 1 base, and 8 bases lay between the germline ends. This clonotype appeared many times. The target antigen is unknown. The genes are TRBV2 and TRBJ1-5, with D possibly matching TRBD1 (6 bases). Sequences were obtained from glioma tissue, nonneoplastic brain tissue, or PBMCs (not recorded which). This TCR was recovered from a human donor with low-grade glioma or glioblastoma, undergoing nonglioma brain surgery, or in good health (not recorded which). CDR3 in amino acids: CASSGQASNQPQHF. CDR3 sequence (DNA): TGTGCCAGCAGTGGACAGGCGAGCAATCAGCCCCAGCATTTT.